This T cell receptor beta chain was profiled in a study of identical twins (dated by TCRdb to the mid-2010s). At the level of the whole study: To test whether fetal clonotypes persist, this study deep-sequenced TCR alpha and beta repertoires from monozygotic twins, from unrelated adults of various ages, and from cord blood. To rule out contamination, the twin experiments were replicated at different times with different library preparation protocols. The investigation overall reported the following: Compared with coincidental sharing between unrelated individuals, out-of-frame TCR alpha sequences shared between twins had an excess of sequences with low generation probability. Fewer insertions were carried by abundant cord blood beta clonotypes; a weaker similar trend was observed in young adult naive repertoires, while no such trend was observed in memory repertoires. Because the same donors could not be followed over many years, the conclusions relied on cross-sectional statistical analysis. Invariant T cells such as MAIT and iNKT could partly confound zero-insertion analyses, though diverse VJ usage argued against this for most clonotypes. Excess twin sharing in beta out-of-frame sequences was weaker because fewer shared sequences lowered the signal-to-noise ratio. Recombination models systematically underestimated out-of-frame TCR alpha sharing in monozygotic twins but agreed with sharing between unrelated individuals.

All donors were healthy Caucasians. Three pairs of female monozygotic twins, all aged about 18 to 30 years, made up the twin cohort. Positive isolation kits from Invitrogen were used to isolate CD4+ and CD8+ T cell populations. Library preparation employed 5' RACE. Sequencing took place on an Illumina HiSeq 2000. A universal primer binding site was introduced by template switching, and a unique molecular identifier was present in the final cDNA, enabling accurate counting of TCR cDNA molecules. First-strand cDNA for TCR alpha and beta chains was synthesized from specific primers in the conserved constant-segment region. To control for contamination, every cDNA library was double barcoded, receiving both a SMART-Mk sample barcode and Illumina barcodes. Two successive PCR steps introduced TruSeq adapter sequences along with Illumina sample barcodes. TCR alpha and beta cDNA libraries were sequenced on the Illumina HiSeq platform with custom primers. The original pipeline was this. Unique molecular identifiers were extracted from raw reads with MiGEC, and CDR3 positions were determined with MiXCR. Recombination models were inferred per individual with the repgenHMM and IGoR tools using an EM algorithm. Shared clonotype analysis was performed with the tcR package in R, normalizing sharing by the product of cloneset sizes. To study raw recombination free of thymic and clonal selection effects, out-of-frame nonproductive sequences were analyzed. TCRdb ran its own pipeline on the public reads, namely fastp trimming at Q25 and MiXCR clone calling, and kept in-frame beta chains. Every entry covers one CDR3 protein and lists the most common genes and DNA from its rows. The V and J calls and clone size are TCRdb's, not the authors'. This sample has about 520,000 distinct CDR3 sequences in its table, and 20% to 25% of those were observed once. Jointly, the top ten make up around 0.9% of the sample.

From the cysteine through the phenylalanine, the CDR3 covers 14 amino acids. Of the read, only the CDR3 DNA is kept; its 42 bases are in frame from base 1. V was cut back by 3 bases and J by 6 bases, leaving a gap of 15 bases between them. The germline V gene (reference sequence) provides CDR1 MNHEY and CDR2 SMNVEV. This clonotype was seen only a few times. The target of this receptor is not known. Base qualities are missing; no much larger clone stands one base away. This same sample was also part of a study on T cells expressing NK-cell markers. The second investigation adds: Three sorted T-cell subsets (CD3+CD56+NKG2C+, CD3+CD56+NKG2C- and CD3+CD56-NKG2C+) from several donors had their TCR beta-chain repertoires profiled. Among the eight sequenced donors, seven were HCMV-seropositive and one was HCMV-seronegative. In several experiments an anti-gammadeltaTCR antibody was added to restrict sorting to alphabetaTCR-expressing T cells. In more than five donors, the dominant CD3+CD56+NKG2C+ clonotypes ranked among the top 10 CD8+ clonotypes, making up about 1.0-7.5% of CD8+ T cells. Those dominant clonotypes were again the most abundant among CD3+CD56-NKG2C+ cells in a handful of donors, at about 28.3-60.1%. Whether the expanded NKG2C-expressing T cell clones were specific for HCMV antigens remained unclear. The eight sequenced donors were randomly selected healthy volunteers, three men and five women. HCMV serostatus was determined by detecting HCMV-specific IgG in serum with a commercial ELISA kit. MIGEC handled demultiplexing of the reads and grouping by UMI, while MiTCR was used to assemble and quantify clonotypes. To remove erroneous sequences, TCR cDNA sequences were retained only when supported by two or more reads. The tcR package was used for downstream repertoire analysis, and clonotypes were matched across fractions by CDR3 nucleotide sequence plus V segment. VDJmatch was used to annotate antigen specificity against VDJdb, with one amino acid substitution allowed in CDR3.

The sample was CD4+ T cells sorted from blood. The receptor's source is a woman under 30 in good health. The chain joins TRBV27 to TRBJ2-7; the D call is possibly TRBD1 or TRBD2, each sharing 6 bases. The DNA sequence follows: TGTGCCAGCAGTTTTGTGGCAGGAGGGGGCGAGCAGTACTTC. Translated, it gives CASSFVAGGGEQYF.